Below, one T cell receptor (beta chain) is given with its context. This sample is drawn from a study of blood T cell repertoires in COVID-19. Study in general: The study drew acute and convalescent COVID-19 samples from the United States, Italy and Spain.

Under the authors' procedure: The assay estimated nucleated cells by amplifying reference gene primers. Measured with immunoSEQ multiplex PCR; TCRdb has only the in-frame clones, and not every one. V and J calls plus clone size are reproduced from that table; the DNA served to infer D and trimming. The sample shows about 150,000 clones, about 88% of them seen only once. Trimming removed 3 bases from V and 5 bases from J; junction bases left unmatched: 7. This CDR3 region has 14 residues. Germline V gives CDR1 KGHSH, CDR2 LQKENI. This clonotype was obtained from a woman in her seventies with acute or convalescent COVID-19. V is TRBV18 and J is TRBJ2-7; 7 positions agree with TRBD1. The specimen was peripheral blood. CDR3 sequence reads: CASSPNPGQNEQYV. As DNA, the CDR3 is TGTGCCAGCTCACCGAACCCGGGACAGAACGAGCAGTACGTC.